This is a list of T cell receptor beta chains from one sample in a study of blood T cell repertoires in COVID-19. Assay: immunoSEQ multiplex PCR; the TCRdb copy retains only in-frame clones and omits some. The profile shows around 310,000 clones, roughly 86% of them singletons. The sample consisted of PBMCs or T cells enriched from blood (not recorded which). These TCRs come from a woman younger than 45 who had recovered from COVID-19. The CDR3 runs from the conserved cysteine through the conserved F or W. The order of the fields is V gene, J gene, D gene, clone size, CDR3 protein, CDR3 DNA. The D gene is left open where the match is weak. A clone size is listed for some rows: how often the clone was seen (once, few, many), or a class if it is expanded.

v_gene: TRBV10-3; j_gene: TRBJ1-2; d_gene: TRBD1; abundance: NA; CDR3aa: CAISEDREVRGYTF; CDR3nt: TGTGCCATCAGTGAGGACAGGGAGGTACGGGGCTACACCTTC
v_gene: TRBV19; j_gene: TRBJ2-7; d_gene: TRBD1; abundance: few; CDR3aa: CATARGGGQGSTYEQYF; CDR3nt: TGTGCCACCGCCAGGGGAGGGGGACAGGGGTCAACCTACGAGCAGTACTTC
v_gene: TRBV5-4; j_gene: TRBJ1-2; d_gene: NA; abundance: NA; CDR3aa: CASSSLTGNYGYTF; CDR3nt: TGTGCCAGCAGCTCGCTTACAGGAAACTATGGCTACACCTTC
v_gene: TRBV5-1; j_gene: TRBJ2-6; d_gene: NA; abundance: NA; CDR3aa: CASSLDAGAGANVLTF; CDR3nt: TGCGCCAGCAGCTTGGACGCAGGGGCCGGGGCCAACGTCCTGACTTTC
v_gene: TRBV9; j_gene: TRBJ2-6; d_gene: TRBD1; abundance: few; CDR3aa: CASSEGTGEVGANVLTF; CDR3nt: TGTGCCAGCAGCGAAGGGACAGGGGAGGTCGGGGCCAACGTCCTGACTTTC
v_gene: TRBV29-1; j_gene: TRBJ1-1; d_gene: NA; abundance: once; CDR3aa: CSVGGWTEAFF; CDR3nt: TGCAGCGTGGGGGGGTGGACTGAAGCTTTCTTT
v_gene: TRBV7-2; j_gene: TRBJ1-3; d_gene: NA; abundance: NA; CDR3aa: CASSLSSQLQGSSGNTIYF; CDR3nt: TGTGCCAGCAGCTTATCTTCCCAATTACAGGGAAGCTCTGGAAACACCATATATTTT
v_gene: TRBV29-1; j_gene: TRBJ1-2; d_gene: TRBD1; abundance: NA; CDR3aa: CSVEEGTGRGYTF; CDR3nt: TGCAGCGTTGAAGAGGGGACAGGGCGCGGCTACACCTTC
v_gene: TRBV14; j_gene: TRBJ2-1; d_gene: TRBD2; abundance: NA; CDR3aa: CASSMTSDHSYNEQFF; CDR3nt: TGTGCCAGCAGTATGACTAGCGATCACTCCTACAATGAGCAGTTCTTC
v_gene: TRBV9; j_gene: TRBJ1-6; d_gene: TRBD1; abundance: NA; CDR3aa: CASSGTGESSSPLHF; CDR3nt: TGTGCCAGCAGCGGGACAGGAGAGTCTTCATCACCCCTCCACTTT
v_gene: TRBV18; j_gene: TRBJ1-1; d_gene: TRBD1; abundance: once; CDR3aa: CASSPGQANTEAFF; CDR3nt: TGTGCCAGCTCACCGGGACAGGCGAACACTGAAGCTTTCTTT
v_gene: TRBV2; j_gene: TRBJ1-2; d_gene: NA; abundance: NA; CDR3aa: CASRDRISNYGYTF; CDR3nt: TGTGCCAGCAGAGACAGAATCTCTAACTATGGCTACACCTTC
v_gene: TRBV7-9; j_gene: TRBJ2-1; d_gene: NA; abundance: once; CDR3aa: CASSSLQGNEQFF; CDR3nt: TGTGCCAGCAGCTCCCTCCAGGGGAATGAGCAGTTCTTC
v_gene: TRBV30; j_gene: TRBJ2-1; d_gene: NA; abundance: NA; CDR3aa: CAWRSSYNEQFF; CDR3nt: TGTGCCTGGAGGTCTTCCTACAATGAGCAGTTCTTC
v_gene: TRBV27; j_gene: TRBJ2-1; d_gene: NA; abundance: NA; CDR3aa: CASSFVDEQFF; CDR3nt: TGTGCCAGCAGTTTCGTCGATGAGCAGTTCTTC
v_gene: TRBV28; j_gene: TRBJ1-2; d_gene: NA; abundance: NA; CDR3aa: CASSLPTPGGYTF; CDR3nt: TGTGCCAGCAGTTTGCCCACTCCAGGGGGCTACACCTTC
v_gene: TRBV15; j_gene: TRBJ2-7; d_gene: TRBD1; abundance: few; CDR3aa: CATSRAPGQISYEQYF; CDR3nt: TGTGCCACCAGCAGAGCACCGGGACAGATCTCCTACGAGCAGTACTTC
v_gene: TRBV7-6; j_gene: TRBJ2-7; d_gene: NA; abundance: NA; CDR3aa: CASSNTGMGTYEQYF; CDR3nt: TGTGCCAGCAGCAATACAGGGATGGGGACCTACGAGCAGTACTTC
v_gene: TRBV2; j_gene: TRBJ2-5; d_gene: NA; abundance: NA; CDR3aa: CASSLPGVQETQYF; CDR3nt: TGTGCCAGCAGCCTCCCGGGGGTACAAGAGACCCAGTACTTC
v_gene: TRBV10-1; j_gene: TRBJ2-2; d_gene: NA; abundance: once; CDR3aa: CASKPGDKGELFF; CDR3nt: TGCGCCAGCAAGCCAGGGGATAAGGGGGAGCTGTTTTTT
v_gene: TRBV1; j_gene: TRBJ1-1; d_gene: NA; abundance: NA; CDR3aa: CTSRPPGQGEGTEAFF; CDR3nt: TGCACCAGCAGACCACCGGGACAGGGGGAGGGCACTGAAGCTTTCTTT
v_gene: TRBV7-8; j_gene: TRBJ2-1; d_gene: NA; abundance: NA; CDR3aa: CASSLTRDDEQFF; CDR3nt: TGTGCCAGCAGCTTGACTAGGGACGATGAGCAGTTCTTC
v_gene: TRBV13; j_gene: TRBJ2-3; d_gene: TRBD2; abundance: NA; CDR3aa: CASSFRTSGGTDTQYF; CDR3nt: TGTGCCAGCAGCTTCCGGACTAGCGGCGGCACAGATACGCAGTATTTT
v_gene: TRBV20-1; j_gene: TRBJ2-7; d_gene: NA; abundance: NA; CDR3aa: CSASRGQGRYEQYF; CDR3nt: TGCAGTGCTAGTCGAGGCCAGGGGAGATACGAGCAGTACTTC
v_gene: TRBV19; j_gene: TRBJ1-5; d_gene: NA; abundance: NA; CDR3aa: CASSIGGNNQPQHF; CDR3nt: TGTGCCAGTAGTATAGGAGGAAACAATCAGCCCCAGCATTTT
v_gene: TRBV5-1; j_gene: TRBJ1-5; d_gene: NA; abundance: NA; CDR3aa: CASSLVRGGPQHF; CDR3nt: TGCGCCAGCAGCCTGGTAAGGGGGGGGCCCCAGCATTTT
v_gene: TRBV5-1; j_gene: TRBJ1-1; d_gene: TRBD1; abundance: NA; CDR3aa: CASRPGTGQINLNTEAFF; CDR3nt: TGCGCCAGCAGACCCGGGACAGGGCAGATAAATCTGAACACTGAAGCTTTCTTT
v_gene: TRBV29-1; j_gene: TRBJ2-5; d_gene: NA; abundance: NA; CDR3aa: CSVQKQVQETQYF; CDR3nt: TGCAGCGTCCAAAAACAGGTTCAAGAGACCCAGTACTTC